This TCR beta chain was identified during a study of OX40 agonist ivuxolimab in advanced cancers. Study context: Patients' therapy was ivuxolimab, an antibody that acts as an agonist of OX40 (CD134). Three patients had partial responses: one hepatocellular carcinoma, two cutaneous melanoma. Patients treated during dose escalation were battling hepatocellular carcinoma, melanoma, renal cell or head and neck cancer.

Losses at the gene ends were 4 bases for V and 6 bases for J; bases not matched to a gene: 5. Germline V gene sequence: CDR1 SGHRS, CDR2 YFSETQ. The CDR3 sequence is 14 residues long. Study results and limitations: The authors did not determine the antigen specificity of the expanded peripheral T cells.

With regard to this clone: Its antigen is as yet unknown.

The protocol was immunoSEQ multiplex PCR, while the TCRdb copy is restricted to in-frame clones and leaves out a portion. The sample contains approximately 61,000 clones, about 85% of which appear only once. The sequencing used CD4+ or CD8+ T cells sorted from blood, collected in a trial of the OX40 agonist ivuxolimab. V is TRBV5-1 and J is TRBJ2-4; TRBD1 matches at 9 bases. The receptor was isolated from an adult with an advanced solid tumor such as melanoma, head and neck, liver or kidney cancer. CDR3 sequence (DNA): TGCGCCAGCAGCACACAGGGGGCAGGAAACATTCAGTACTTC. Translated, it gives CASSTQGAGNIQYF.